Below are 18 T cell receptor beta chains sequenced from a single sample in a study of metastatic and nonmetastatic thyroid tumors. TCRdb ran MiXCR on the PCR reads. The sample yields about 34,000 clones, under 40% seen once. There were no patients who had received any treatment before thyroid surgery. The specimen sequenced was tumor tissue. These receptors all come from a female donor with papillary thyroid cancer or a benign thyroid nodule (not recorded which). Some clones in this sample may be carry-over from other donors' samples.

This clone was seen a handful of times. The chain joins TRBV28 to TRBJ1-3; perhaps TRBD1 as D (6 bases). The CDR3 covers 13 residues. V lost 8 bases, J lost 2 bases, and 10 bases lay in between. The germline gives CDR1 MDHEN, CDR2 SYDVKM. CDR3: CASESGAGNTIYF. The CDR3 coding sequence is TGTGCCAGCGAGTCAGGGGCTGGAAACACCATATATTTT.

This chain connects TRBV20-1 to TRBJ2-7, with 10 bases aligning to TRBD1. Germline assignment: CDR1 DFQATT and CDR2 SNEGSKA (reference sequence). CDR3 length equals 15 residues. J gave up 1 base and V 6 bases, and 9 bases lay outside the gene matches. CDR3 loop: CSAEGWDRGSYEQYF. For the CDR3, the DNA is TGCAGTGCCGAAGGGTGGGACAGGGGATCCTACGAGCAGTACTTC.

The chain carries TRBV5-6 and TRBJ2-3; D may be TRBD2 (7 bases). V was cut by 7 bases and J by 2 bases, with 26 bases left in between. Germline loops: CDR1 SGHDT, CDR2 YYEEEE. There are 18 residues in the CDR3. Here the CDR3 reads CASRGRGLERFFTDTQYF. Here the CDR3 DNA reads TGTGCCAGCCGAGGGCGGGGGCTAGAGCGTTTCTTCACAGATACGCAGTATTTT.

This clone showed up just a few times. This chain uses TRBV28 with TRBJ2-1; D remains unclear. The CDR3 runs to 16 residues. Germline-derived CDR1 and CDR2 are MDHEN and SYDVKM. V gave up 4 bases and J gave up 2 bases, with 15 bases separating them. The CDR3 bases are TGTGCCAGCAGTTACGAAGACTCCCAGCCCTACAATGAGCAGTTCTTC. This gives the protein CASSYEDSQPYNEQFF.

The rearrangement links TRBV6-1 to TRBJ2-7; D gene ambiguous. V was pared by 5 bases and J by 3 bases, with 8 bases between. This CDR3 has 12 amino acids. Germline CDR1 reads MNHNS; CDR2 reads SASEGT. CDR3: CASSKERYEQYF. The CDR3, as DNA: TGTGCCAGCAGTAAGGAACGCTACGAGCAGTACTTC.

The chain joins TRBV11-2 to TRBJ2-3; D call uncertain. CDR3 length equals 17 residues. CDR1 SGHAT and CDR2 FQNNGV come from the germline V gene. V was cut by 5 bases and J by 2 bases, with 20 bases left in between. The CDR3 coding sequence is TGTGCCAGCAGCCCTTTCGTAGATCCCATGACCACAGATACGCAGTATTTT. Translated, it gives CASSPFVDPMTTDTQYF.

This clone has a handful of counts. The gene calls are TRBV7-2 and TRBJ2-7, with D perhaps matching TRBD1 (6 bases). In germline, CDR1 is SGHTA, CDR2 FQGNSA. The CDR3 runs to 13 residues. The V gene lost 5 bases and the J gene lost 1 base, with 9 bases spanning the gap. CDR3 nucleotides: TGTGCCAGCAGCAACGGACAGTCCTACGAGCAGTACTTC. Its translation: CASSNGQSYEQYF.

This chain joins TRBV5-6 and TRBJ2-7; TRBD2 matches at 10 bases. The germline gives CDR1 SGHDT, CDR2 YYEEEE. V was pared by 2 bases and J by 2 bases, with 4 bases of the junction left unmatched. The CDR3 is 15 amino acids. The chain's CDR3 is CASSFRLAGPYEQYF. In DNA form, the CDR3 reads TGTGCCAGCAGCTTCCGACTAGCGGGTCCCTACGAGCAGTACTTC.

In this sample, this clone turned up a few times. The CDR3 sequence is CASSRSQGKGSPLHF. CDR3 in DNA: TGTGCCAGCAGCCGCTCACAGGGGAAGGGTTCACCCCTCCACTTT. The V call is TRBV27, the J call TRBJ1-6; TRBD1 agrees at 7 bases. The length of the CDR3 is 15 residues. With 6 bases clipped from V and 9 bases from J, the junction kept 11 bases outside the gene matches. CDR1 is MNHEY and CDR2 is SMNVEV in the germline V gene (reference sequence).

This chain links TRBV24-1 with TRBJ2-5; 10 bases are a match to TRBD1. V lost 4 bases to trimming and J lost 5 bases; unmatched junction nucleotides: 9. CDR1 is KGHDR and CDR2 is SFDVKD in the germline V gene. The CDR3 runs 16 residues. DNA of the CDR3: TGTGCCACCAGTGAACGCCCGGGACAGGGGCGGGAGACCCAGTACTTC. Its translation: CATSERPGQGRETQYF.

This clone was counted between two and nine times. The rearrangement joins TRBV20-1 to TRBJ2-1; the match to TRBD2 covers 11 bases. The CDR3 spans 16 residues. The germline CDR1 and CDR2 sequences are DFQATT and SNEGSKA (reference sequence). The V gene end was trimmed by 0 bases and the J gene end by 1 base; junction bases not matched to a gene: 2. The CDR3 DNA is TGCAGTGCTAGAGATAGCGGGAGGGCTTCCTACAATGAGCAGTTCTTC. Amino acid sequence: CSARDSGRASYNEQFF.

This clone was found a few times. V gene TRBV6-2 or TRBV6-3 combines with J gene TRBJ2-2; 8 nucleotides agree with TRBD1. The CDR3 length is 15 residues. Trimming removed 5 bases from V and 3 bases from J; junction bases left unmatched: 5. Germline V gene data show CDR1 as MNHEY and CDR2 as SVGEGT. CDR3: CASSIQGADTGELFF. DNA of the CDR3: TGTGCCAGCAGTATCCAGGGGGCCGACACCGGGGAGCTGTTTTTT.

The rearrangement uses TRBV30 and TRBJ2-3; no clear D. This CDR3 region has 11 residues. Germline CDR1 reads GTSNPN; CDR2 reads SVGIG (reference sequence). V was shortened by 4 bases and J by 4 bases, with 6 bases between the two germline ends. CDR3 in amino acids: CAWTTSDTQYF. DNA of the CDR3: TGTGCCTGGACGACCTCAGATACGCAGTATTTT.

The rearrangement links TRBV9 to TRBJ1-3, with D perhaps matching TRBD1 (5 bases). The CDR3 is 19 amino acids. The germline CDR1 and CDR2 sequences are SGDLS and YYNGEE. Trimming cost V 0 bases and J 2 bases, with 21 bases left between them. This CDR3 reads CASSVARGGEQPPGNTIYF. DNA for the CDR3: TGTGCCAGCAGCGTAGCCCGGGGGGGGGAGCAGCCCCCTGGAAACACCATATATTTT.

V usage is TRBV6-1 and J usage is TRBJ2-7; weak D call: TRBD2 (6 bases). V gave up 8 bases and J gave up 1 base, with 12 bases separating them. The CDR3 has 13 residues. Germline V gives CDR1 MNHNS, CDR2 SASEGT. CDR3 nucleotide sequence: TGTGCCAGCGGATTGACTAGGTCCTACGAGCAGTACTTC. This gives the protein CASGLTRSYEQYF.

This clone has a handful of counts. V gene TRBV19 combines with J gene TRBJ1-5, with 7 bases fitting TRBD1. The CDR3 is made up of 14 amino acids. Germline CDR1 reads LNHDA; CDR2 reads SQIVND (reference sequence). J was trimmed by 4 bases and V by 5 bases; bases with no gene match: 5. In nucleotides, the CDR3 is TGTGCCAGTAGTTCGACAGGGAGGAATCAGCCCCAGCATTTT. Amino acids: CASSSTGRNQPQHF.

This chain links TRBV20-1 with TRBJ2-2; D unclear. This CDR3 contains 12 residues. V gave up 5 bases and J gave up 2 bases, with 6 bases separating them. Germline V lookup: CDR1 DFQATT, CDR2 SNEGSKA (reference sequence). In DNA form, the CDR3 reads TGCAGTGCTCAGACCAACACCGGGGAGCTGTTTTTT. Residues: CSAQTNTGELFF.

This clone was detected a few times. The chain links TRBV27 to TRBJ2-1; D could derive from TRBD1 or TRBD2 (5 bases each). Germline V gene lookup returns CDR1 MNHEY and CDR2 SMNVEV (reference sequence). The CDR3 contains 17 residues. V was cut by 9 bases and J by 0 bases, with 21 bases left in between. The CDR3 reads CASSPGAGPSSYNEQFF. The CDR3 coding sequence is TGTGCCAGTTCACCCGGGGCAGGGCCCAGCTCCTACAATGAGCAGTTCTTC.